Listed below are T cell receptor beta chains from one sample, sequenced in a study of cytomegalovirus exposure and HLA in healthy donors. Measured with immunoSEQ multiplex PCR; TCRdb has only the in-frame clones, and not every one. The sample has some 120,000 clones, over 70% seen once; the top ten hold 0.95% to 1.5%. Sequences were obtained from PBMCs. The receptors derive from a female donor in good health and CMV-seronegative. The CDR3 runs from the conserved cysteine through the conserved F or W. The D gene is left open where the match is weak. Size is omitted from some rows. Given values are once, few, many or a class for expanded clones.

clone_size d_call j_call v_call cdr3_nt cdr3_aa
- TRBD2 TRBJ2-1 TRBV19 TGTGCCAGTACTGGGCTAGCGGGTTACAATGAGCAGTTCTTC CASTGLAGYNEQFF
- - TRBJ2-7 TRBV5-4 TGTGCCAGCAGCTCTCCCGGGAGCTACGAGCAGTACTTC CASSSPGSYEQYF
- TRBD1 TRBJ2-7 TRBV27 TGTGCCAGCAGTTTGACCGGGACAGGGCGATTCTACGAGCAGTACTTC CASSLTGTGRFYEQYF
- TRBD1 TRBJ1-6 TRBV7-3 TGTGCCAGCAGCTCGGGGGACAGGGATTCACCCCTCCACTTT CASSSGDRDSPLHF
- TRBD1 TRBJ1-2 TRBV19 TGTGCCAGTAGCGGGACAGTCTCTAACTATGGCTACACCTTC CASSGTVSNYGYTF
- - TRBJ2-1 TRBV15 TGTGCCACCAGCAGAGCCCGACTAGAAAGCAATGAGCAGTTCTTC CATSRARLESNEQFF
- - TRBJ1-2 TRBV9 TGTGCCAGCAGCGTAGAGGGGCGCTACACCTTC CASSVEGRYTF
- TRBD1 TRBJ2-2 TRBV5-4 TGTGCCAGCAGCTTGGGACAGGGGACGAACACCGGGGAGCTGTTTTTT CASSLGQGTNTGELFF
- TRBD1 TRBJ2-7 TRBV6-1 TGTGCCAGCAGTGTGGACAGGTACGAGCAGTACTTC CASSVDRYEQYF
- - TRBJ2-5 TRBV2 TGTGCCAGCATCAGCGGCCCACAAGAGACCCAGTACTTC CASISGPQETQYF
- - TRBJ2-3 TRBV7-3 TGTGCCAGCAGCTGGGCAGGGGCGCCGACAGATACGCAGTATTTT CASSWAGAPTDTQYF
- TRBD2 TRBJ2-5 TRBV28 TGTGCCAGCAGTCGACTAGCGGAAGAGACCCAGTACTTC CASSRLAEETQYF
few TRBD2 TRBJ2-3 TRBV2 TGTGCCAGCAACGGGGCTAGCGGGAGGGTCGATACGCAGTATTTT CASNGASGRVDTQYF
- TRBD1 TRBJ1-4 TRBV5-8 TGTGCCAGCAGCCAGCGGACAGGAGCTAGCGAAAAACTGTTTTTT CASSQRTGASEKLFF
- - TRBJ2-7 TRBV6-5 TGTGCCATCAGCCCGGCGAAAGGGGGGGTCTACGAGCAGTACTTC CAISPAKGGVYEQYF
once TRBD1 TRBJ1-2 TRBV5-4 TGTGCCAGCAGCTCGTGGGGCAGGGGGTTTGGCTACACCTTC CASSSWGRGFGYTF
- - TRBJ1-5 TRBV6-5 TGTGCCAGCAGTTTGGACAGCAGCAATCAGCCCCAGCATTTT CASSLDSSNQPQHF
once TRBD2 TRBJ2-7 TRBV4-1 TGCGCCAGCAGCCAACTTAGCGGGGACTCCTACGAGCAGTACTTC CASSQLSGDSYEQYF
few - TRBJ2-7 TRBV18 TGTGCCAGCTCACAAACGGGGATTATCTACGAGCAGTACTTC CASSQTGIIYEQYF
- - TRBJ2-7 TRBV18 TGTGCCAGCTCACCCCAATGGGACTCGCGTAAAGAACCCTACGAGCAGTACTTC CASSPQWDSRKEPYEQYF
- TRBD2 TRBJ2-1 TRBV10-2 TGCGCCAGCAGTGGGGTTCTGGGGGGGGTGTACAATGAGCAGTTCTTC CASSGVLGGVYNEQFF
- - TRBJ2-1 TRBV14 TGTGCCAGCAGCCAAGATCGTACTAGCCGCTCCACCTCCTACAATGAGCAGTTCTTC CASSQDRTSRSTSYNEQFF
- - TRBJ2-7 TRBV6-5 TGTGCCAGCAGTTACTCGACCGGGGAGCAGTACTTC CASSYSTGEQYF
- TRBD1 TRBJ1-1 TRBV6-5 TGTGCCAGCAGTTCCTCCTGGACAGGGGGGACTGAAGCTTTCTTT CASSSSWTGGTEAFF
once - TRBJ2-3 TRBV11-2 TGTGCCAGCAGCTTAGGACTAGGATTCACAGATACGCAGTATTTT CASSLGLGFTDTQYF
- - TRBJ2-3 TRBV7-6 TGTGCCAGCAGCCGAGGACAGTTACCCACAGATACGCAGTATTTT CASSRGQLPTDTQYF
- - TRBJ2-1 TRBV19 TGTGCCACCAACCCTGGCGGCGGCAGATCCTACAATGAGCAGTTCTTC CATNPGGGRSYNEQFF
- TRBD1 TRBJ2-1 TRBV15 TGTGCCACCAGCAGAAGACAGGGTTGGGACAATGAGCAGTTCTTC CATSRRQGWDNEQFF
- - TRBJ1-1 TRBV19 TGTGCCATCAGACAGACCATGAACACTGAAGCTTTCTTT CAIRQTMNTEAFF
- TRBD1 TRBJ1-1 TRBV13 TGTGCCAGCAGTCTACAGGGGGAGAGAGCTTTCTTT CASSLQGERAFF
- - TRBJ2-1 TRBV11-2 TGTGCCAGCAGCTTAGTTGGTAGAATAAGAGGCAATGAGCAGTTCTTC CASSLVGRIRGNEQFF
once TRBD2 TRBJ2-7 TRBV27 TGTGCCAGCAGTTTGGACGGACTAGCGGGAGACTACGAGCAGTACTTC CASSLDGLAGDYEQYF
- - TRBJ2-2 TRBV30 TGTGCCTGGAGTACGGGGGTTGAAGCCGGGGAGCTGTTTTTT CAWSTGVEAGELFF
once TRBD1 TRBJ1-3 TRBV7-9 TGTGCCAGCAGCTTCGGACAGGGGGGGGGAAACACCATATATTTT CASSFGQGGGNTIYF
- TRBD1 TRBJ2-7 TRBV25-1 TGTGCCAGCAGTGATTCGGACAGGGTAAGCTACGAGCAGTACTTC CASSDSDRVSYEQYF
few - TRBJ2-5 TRBV27 TGTGCCAGCAGTAGGCGGGACTTAGTCGAGACCCAGTACTTC CASSRRDLVETQYF
- - TRBJ1-2 TRBV4-2 TGTGCCAGCACCTTACAGGGCGCCATCTATGGCTACACCTTC CASTLQGAIYGYTF
- - TRBJ2-7 TRBV29-1 TGCAGCGTAGCAGACAGCTACGAGCAGTACTTC CSVADSYEQYF
- TRBD2 TRBJ2-3 TRBV11-2 TGTGCCAGCAGCTTCGGACTAGCGACTAGCACAGATACGCAGTATTTT CASSFGLATSTDTQYF
- - TRBJ2-7 TRBV5-1 TGCGCCAGCAGCGTAGGACAGCCCTCCTACGAGCAGTACTTC CASSVGQPSYEQYF
- - TRBJ1-1 TRBV28 TGTGCCAGCAGTTTGACACCCGAGAGCACTGAAGCTTTCTTT CASSLTPESTEAFF
- - TRBJ1-2 TRBV2 TGTGCCAGCAGTGAACAGGGTCAGGATGGCTACACCTTC CASSEQGQDGYTF
- TRBD1 TRBJ1-1 TRBV19 TGTGCCAGTAGTATCGACAGGGTTAACACTGAAGCTTTCTTT CASSIDRVNTEAFF
- - TRBJ2-6 TRBV7-9 TGTGCCAGCAGCGTTGTACTCTCTGGGGCCAACGTCCTGACTTTC CASSVVLSGANVLTF
- TRBD1 TRBJ1-1 TRBV6-1 TGTGCCAGCAGTTACAGGGGGCAAGCTTTCTTT CASSYRGQAFF
- - TRBJ2-7 TRBV5-4 TGTGCCAGCAGCCAAAGGGGGTTTACCTACGAGCAGTACTTC CASSQRGFTYEQYF
once TRBD2 TRBJ2-7 TRBV5-1 TGCGCCAGCAGCTTTTGGGGGGGCTCCTACGAGCAGTACTTC CASSFWGGSYEQYF
- - TRBJ2-7 TRBV7-8 TGTGCCAGCCGACACGGGGACTCCTACGAGCAGTACTTC CASRHGDSYEQYF
once - TRBJ2-7 TRBV5-1 TGCGCCAGCAGCTTGGGAGGTGCGGTCCTCTCCTACGAGCAGTACTTC CASSLGGAVLSYEQYF
- - TRBJ2-3 TRBV4-1 TGCGCCAGCAGCTCCCTAATTCGATCTAGCACAGATACGCAGTATTTT CASSSLIRSSTDTQYF
- - TRBJ1-2 TRBV7-3 TGTGCCAGCAGCCCCTCGGGTGACTATGGCTACACCTTC CASSPSGDYGYTF
- - TRBJ2-7 TRBV9 TGTGCCAGCAGCGTAGCAAGTGGGGCCTACTACGAGCAGTACTTC CASSVASGAYYEQYF